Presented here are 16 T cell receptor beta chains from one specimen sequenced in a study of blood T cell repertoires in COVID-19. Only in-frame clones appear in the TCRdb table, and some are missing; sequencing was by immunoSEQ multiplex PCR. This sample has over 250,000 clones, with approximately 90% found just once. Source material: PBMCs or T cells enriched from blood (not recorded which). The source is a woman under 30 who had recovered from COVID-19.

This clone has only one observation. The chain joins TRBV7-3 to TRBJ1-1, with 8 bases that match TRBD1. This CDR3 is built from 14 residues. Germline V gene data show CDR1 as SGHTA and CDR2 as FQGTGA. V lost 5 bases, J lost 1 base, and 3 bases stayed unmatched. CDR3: CASSEDRANTEAFF. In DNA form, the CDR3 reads TGTGCCAGCAGCGAGGACAGGGCGAACACTGAAGCTTTCTTT.

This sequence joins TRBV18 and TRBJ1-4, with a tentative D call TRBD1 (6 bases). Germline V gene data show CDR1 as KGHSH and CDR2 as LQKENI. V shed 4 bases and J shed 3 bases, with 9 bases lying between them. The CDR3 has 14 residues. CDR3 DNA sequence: TGTGCCAGCTCACTCCAGGGGTCTAATGAAAAACTGTTTTTT. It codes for CASSLQGSNEKLFF.

CDR3 amino acids: CASSRGGNLNTEAFF. In DNA form, the CDR3 reads TGTGCCAGTAGCCGGGGGGGGAACCTGAACACTGAAGCTTTCTTT. V is TRBV19 and J is TRBJ1-1, with D perhaps matching TRBD1 (5 bases). There are 15 residues in the CDR3. The germline V gene has CDR1 LNHDA and CDR2 SQIVND (reference sequence). V was shortened by 6 bases and J by 0 bases, with 14 bases between the two germline ends.

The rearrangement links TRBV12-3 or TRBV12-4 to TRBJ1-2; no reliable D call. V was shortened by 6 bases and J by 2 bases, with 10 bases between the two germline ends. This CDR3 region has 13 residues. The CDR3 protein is CASRATANYGYTF. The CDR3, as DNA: TGTGCCAGCAGAGCGACCGCCAACTATGGCTACACCTTC.

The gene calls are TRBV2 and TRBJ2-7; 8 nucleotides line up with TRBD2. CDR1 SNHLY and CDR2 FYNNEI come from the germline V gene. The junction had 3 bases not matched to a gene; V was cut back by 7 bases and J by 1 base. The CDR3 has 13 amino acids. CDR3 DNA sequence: TGTGCCAGCACTCCTAGCGGGTCCTACGAGCAGTACTTC. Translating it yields CASTPSGSYEQYF.

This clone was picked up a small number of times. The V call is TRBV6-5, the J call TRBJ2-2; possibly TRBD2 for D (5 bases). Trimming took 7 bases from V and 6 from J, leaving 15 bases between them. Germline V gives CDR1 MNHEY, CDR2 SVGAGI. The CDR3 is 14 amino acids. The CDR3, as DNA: TGTGCCAGCAACCCCTCGAGAGGGTCCGGGGAGCTGTTTTTT. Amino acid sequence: CASNPSRGSGELFF.

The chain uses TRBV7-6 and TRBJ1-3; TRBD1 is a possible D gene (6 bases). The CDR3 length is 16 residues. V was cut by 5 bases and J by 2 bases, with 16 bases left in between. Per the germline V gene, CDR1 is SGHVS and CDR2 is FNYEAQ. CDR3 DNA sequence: TGTGCCAGCAGCCCACGACGACAGGTCCCTGGAAACACCATATATTTT. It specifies CASSPRRQVPGNTIYF.

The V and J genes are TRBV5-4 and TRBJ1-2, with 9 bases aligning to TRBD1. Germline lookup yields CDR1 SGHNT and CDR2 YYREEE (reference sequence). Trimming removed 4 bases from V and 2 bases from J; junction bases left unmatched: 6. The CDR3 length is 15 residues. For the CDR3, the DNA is TGTGCCAGCAGCCTGGGGACAGGGATCAACTATGGCTACACCTTC. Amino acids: CASSLGTGINYGYTF.

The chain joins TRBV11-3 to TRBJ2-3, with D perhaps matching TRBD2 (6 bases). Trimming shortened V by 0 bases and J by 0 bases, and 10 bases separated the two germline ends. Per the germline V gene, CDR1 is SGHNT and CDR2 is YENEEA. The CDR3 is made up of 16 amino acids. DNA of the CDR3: TGTGCCAGCAGCTTAGAGGACGGGGGTAGCACAGATACGCAGTATTTT. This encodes CASSLEDGGSTDTQYF. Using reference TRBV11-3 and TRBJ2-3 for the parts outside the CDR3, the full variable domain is EAGVVQSPRYKIIEKKQPVAFWCNPISGHNTLYWYLQNLGQGPELLIRYENEEAVDDSQLPKDRFSAERLKGVDSTLKIQPAELGDSAVYLCASSLEDGGSTDTQYFGPGTRLTVL.

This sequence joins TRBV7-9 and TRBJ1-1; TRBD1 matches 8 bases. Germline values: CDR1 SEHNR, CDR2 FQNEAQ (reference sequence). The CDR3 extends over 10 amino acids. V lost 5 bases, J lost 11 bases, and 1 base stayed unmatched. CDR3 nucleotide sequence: TGTGCCAGCAGCAACAGGGGGGCTTTCTTT. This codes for CASSNRGAFF.

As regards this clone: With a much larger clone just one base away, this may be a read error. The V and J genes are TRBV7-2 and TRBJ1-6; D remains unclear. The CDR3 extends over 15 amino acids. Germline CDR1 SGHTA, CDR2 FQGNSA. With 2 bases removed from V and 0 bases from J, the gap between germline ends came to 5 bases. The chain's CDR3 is CASSLRSSYNSPLHF. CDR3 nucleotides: TGTGCCAGCAGCTTAAGGAGCTCCTATAATTCACCCCTCCACTTT.

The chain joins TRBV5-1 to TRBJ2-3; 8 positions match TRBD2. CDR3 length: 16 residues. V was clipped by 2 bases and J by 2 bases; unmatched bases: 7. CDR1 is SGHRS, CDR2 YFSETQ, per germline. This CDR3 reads CASSFETSGNTDTQYF. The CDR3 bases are TGCGCCAGCAGCTTTGAAACTAGCGGCAACACAGATACGCAGTATTTT.

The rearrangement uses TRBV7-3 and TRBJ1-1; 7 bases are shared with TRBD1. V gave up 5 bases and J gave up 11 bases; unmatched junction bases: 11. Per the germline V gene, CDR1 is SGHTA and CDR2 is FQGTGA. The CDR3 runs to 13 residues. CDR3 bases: TGTGCCAGCAGCAGAACGACAGGGTTTACGGCTTTCTTT. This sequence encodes CASSRTTGFTAFF.

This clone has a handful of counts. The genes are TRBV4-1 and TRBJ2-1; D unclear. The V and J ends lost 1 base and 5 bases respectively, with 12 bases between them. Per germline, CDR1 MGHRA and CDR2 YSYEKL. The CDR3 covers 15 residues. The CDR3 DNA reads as TGCGCCAGCAGCCAAGTGTCAGGATCGGACAATGAGCAGTTCTTC. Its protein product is CASSQVSGSDNEQFF.

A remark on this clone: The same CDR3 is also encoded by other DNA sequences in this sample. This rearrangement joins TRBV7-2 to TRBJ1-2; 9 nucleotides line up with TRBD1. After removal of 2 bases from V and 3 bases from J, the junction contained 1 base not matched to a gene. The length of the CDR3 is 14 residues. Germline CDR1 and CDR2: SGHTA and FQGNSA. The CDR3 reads CASSLRTGDYGYTF. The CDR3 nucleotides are TGTGCCAGCAGCTTAAGGACAGGGGACTATGGCTACACCTTC.

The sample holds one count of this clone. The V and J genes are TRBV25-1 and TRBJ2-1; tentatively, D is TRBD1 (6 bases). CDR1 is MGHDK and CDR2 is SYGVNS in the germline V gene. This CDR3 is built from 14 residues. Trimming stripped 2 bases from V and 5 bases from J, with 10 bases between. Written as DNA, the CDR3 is TGTGCCAGCAGTGAAGGGACAATGAACAATGAGCAGTTCTTC. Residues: CASSEGTMNNEQFF.